This T cell receptor beta chain was identified in a study of radiation and T cells in renal cell carcinoma. The data were produced by immunoSEQ multiplex PCR, yet TCRdb's version contains in-frame clones alone and is incomplete. The table shows 120,000 or so clones, with approximately 90% occurring only once. The time point was: blood 2 weeks post-SBRT. Indicated treatment: 15 Gy SBRT to primary tumor, nephrectomy 4 weeks later. Clear cell pathology was present in this patient's renal cell carcinoma. Trimming pared 5 bases from V and 2 bases from J, leaving 10 bases between. The CDR3 sequence is 12 residues long. Germline V gene lookup returns CDR1 GTSNPN and CDR2 SVGIG (reference sequence).

The receptor was isolated from a woman aged 70-85 years with renal cell carcinoma. The J gene is TRBJ2-7, the V gene TRBV30, with no clear D. Source: blood, taken from a patient whose treatment included radiotherapy and nephrectomy. The CDR3: CAWRPGPYEQYF. CDR3 DNA sequence: TGTGCCTGGCGACCGGGCCCCTACGAGCAGTACTTC.